This TCR beta chain was captured by sequencing in a study of cytomegalovirus exposure and HLA in healthy donors. Study-wide results and limits: Cytomegalovirus-associated TCR beta chains were listed, numbering 164.

For this clone: What it binds is unknown.

Here immunoSEQ multiplex PCR was the method, and the copy in TCRdb shows in-frame clones only, minus some. The sample holds about 150,000 clones, more than 70% seen once. It was the roughly 120-subject validation cohort, separate from the approximately 700-subject first cohort, to which the donors belonged. This sequence originates from a human donor in good health. Input material: PBMCs.

DNA of the CDR3: TGTGCCAGCAGCCCGGGACTAGCGGGAGCCGGGCAGTACTTC. Translating gives CASSPGLAGAGQYF. The gene calls are TRBV28 and TRBJ2-7; 14 bases align to TRBD2. After removal of 6 bases from V and 9 bases from J, the junction contained 7 bases not matched to a gene. There are 14 residues in the CDR3. Germline CDR1 and CDR2: MDHEN and SYDVKM.